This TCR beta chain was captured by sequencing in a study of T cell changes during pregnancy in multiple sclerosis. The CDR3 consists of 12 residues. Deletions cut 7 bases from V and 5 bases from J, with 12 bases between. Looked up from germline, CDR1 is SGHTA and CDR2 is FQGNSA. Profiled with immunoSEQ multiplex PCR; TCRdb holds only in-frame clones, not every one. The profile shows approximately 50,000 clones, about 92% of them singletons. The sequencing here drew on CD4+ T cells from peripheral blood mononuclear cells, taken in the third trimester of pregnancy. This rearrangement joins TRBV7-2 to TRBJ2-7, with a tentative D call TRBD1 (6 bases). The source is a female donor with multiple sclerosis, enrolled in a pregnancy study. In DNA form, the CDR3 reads TGTGCCAGCACCGCCGGGACAAACGAGCAGTACTTC. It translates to CASTAGTNEQYF. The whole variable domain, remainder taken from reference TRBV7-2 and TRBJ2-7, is GAGVSQSPSNKVTEKGKDVELRCDPISGHTALYWYRQSLGQGLEFLIYFQGNSAPDKSGLPSDRFSAERTGGSVSTLTIQRTQQEDSAVYLCASTAGTNEQYFGPGTRLTVT.